By share, the clone carrying this T cell receptor (beta chain) counts as medium-sized. These data originate in a study of T cell changes during pregnancy in multiple sclerosis. V lost 2 bases and J 2 bases, leaving 9 bases between the germline ends. This CDR3 region has 14 residues. Germline assignment: CDR1 SGHTA and CDR2 FQGTGA. The method was immunoSEQ multiplex PCR; TCRdb's version includes in-frame clones alone and lacks a portion of them. The profile shows about 24,000 clones, 86% of them singletons. This chain joins TRBV7-3 and TRBJ1-1; D not certain. The specimen was CD8+ T cells from peripheral blood mononuclear cells, collected in the first trimester of pregnancy. The sequence came from a female donor in good health, enrolled as a control in a pregnancy study. CDR3 residues: CASSLDGSNTEAFF. The CDR3 region has the DNA TGTGCCAGCAGCTTAGACGGGAGTAACACTGAAGCTTTCTTT.